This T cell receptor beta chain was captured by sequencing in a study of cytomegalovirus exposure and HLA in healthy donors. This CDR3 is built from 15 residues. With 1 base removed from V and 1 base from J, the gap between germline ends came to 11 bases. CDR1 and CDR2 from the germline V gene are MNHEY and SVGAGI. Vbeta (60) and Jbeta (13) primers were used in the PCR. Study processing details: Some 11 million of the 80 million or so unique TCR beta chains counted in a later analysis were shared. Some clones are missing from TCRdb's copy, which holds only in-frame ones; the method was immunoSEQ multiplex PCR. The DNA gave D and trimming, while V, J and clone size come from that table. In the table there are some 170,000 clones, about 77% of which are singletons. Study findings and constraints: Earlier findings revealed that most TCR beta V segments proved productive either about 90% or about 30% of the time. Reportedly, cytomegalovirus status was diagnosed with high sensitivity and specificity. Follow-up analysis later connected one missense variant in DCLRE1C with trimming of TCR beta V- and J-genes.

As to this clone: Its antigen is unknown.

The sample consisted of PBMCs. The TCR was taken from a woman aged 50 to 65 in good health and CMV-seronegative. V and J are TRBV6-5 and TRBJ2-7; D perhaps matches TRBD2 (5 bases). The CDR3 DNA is TGTGCCAGCAGTTACTATCGGGGTCTTTCCTACGAGCAGTACTTC. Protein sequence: CASSYYRGLSYEQYF.